The T cell receptor (beta chain) described here comes from a study of blood T cell repertoires in COVID-19. Study-level information: Samples of COVID-19 (acute and convalescent) were obtained from the United States, Italy and Spain. Nucleic acid was either cDNA or gDNA, and it came from T cells, B-cell-depleted T cells, or PBMCs.

Seattle-derived patients entered the study during active infection and were followed longitudinally. CDR1 and CDR2 from the germline V gene are MGHDK and SYGVNS. This CDR3 is built from 18 residues. The V and J ends lost 4 bases and 2 bases, in that order; junction bases with no gene match: 9. In the original processing: Reference gene primer amplification gave estimated nucleated cell counts. Assay used: immunoSEQ multiplex PCR; TCRdb lists only in-frame clones, some missing. The V and J calls and clone size are taken from that table; D and trimming were inferred from the DNA. The sample includes around 270,000 clones, 91% seen only once; the top ten take 2.5% to 3%.

V gene TRBV25-1 combines with J gene TRBJ2-5; 14 nucleotides line up with TRBD2. The clonotype originates from a person between 18 and 35 years old with COVID-19, enrolled during active disease. The sample taken for sequencing was peripheral blood. CDR3 loop: CASSGLRGTSGRQETQYF. The CDR3 coding sequence is TGTGCCAGCAGTGGCCTCCGCGGGACTAGCGGGAGACAAGAGACCCAGTACTTC.